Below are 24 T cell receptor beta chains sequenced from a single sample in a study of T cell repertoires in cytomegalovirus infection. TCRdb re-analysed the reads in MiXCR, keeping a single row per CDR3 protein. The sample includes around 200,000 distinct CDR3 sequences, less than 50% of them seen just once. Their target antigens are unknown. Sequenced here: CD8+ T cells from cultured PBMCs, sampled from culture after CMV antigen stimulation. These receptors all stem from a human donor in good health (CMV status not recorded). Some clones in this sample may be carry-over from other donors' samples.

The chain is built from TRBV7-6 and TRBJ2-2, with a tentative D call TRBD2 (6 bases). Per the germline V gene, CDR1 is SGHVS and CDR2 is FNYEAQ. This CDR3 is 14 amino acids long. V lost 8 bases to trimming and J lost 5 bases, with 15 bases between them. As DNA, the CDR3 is TGTGCCAGCCGCCGGGACTCCAGAACCGGGGAGCTGTTTTTT. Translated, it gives CASRRDSRTGELFF.

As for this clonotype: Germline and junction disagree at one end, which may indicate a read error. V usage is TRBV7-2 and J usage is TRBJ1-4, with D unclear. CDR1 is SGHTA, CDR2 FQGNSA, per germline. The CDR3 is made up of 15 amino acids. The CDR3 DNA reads TGTGCCAGCAGTAGAACCTGTCCGTCGGTTGGAAAACAGTTTTTT. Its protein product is CASSRTCPSVGKQFF.

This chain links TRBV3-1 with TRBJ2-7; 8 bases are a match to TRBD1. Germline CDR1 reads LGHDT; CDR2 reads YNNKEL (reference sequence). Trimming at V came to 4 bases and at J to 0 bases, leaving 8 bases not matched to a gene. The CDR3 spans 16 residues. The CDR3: CASSRGWTGSSYEQYF. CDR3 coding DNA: TGTGCCAGCAGCCGAGGCTGGACAGGGAGCTCCTACGAGCAGTACTTC.

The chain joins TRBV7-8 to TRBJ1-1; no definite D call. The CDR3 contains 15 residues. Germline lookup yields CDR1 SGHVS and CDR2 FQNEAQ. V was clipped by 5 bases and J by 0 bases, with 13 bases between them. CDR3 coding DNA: TGTGCCAGCAGCACGAGCAACCTGATGAACACTGAAGCTTTCTTT. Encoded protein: CASSTSNLMNTEAFF. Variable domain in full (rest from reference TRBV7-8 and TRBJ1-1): GAGVSQSPRYKVAKRGQDVALRCDPISGHVSLFWYQQALGQGPEFLTYFQNEAQLDKSGLPSDRFFAERPEGSVSTLKIQRTQQEDSAVYLCASSTSNLMNTEAFFGQGTRLTVV.

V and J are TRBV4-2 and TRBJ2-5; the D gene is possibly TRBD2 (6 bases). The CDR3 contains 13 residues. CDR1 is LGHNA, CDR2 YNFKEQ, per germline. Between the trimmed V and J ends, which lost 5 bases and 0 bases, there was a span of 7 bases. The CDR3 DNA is TGTGCCAGCAGCGGGGACTACCAAGAGACCCAGTACTTC. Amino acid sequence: CASSGDYQETQYF.

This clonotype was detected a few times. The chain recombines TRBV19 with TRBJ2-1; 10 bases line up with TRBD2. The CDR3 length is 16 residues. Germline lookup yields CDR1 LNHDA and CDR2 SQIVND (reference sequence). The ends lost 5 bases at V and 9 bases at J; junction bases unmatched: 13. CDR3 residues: CASSPERGGRFSEQFF. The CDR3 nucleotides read TGTGCCAGTAGTCCCGAGCGGGGGGGCCGATTTAGTGAGCAGTTCTTC.

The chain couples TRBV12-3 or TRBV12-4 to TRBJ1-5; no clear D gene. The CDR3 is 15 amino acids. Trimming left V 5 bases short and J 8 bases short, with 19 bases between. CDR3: CASSPVGPLGEPQHF. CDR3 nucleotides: TGTGCCAGCAGTCCGGTGGGTCCTTTAGGCGAGCCCCAGCATTTT.

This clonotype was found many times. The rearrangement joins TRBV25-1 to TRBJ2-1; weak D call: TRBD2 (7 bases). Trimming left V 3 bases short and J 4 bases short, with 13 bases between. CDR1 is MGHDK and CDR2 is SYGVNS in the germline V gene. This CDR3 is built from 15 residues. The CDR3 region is CASSDRGAGYNEQFF. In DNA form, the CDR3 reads TGTGCCAGCAGTGATCGGGGGGCCGGGTACAATGAGCAGTTCTTC.

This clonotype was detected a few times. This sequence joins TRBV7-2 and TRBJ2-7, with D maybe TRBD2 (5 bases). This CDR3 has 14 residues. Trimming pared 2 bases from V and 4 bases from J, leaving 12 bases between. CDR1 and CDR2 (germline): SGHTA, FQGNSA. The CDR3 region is CASSLPGFGYEQYF. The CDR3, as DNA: TGTGCCAGCAGCTTACCGGGGTTCGGGTACGAGCAGTACTTC.

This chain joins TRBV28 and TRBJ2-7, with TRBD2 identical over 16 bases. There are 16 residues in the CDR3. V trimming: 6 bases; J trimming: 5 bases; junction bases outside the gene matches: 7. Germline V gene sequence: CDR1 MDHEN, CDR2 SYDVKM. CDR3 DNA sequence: TGTGCCAGCAGACCGGGACTAGCGGGAGGGGCAGACGAGCAGTACTTC. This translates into CASRPGLAGGADEQYF. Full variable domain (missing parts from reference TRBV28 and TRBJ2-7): DVKVTQSSRYLVKRTGEKVFLECVQDMDHENMFWYRQDPGLGLRLIYFSYDVKMKEKGDIPEGYSVSREKKERFSLILESASTNQTSMYLCASRPGLAGGADEQYFGPGTRLTVT.

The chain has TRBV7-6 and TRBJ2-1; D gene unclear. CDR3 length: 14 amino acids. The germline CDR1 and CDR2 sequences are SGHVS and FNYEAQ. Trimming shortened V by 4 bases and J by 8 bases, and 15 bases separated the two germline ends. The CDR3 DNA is TGTGCCAGCAGCTCCGCCGGCTCTATCGATGAGCAGTTCTTC. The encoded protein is CASSSAGSIDEQFF.

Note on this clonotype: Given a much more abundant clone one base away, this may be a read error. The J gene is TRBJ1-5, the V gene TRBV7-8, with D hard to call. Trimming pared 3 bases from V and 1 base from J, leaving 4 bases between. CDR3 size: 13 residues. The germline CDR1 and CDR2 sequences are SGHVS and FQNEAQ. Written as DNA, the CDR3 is TGTGCCAGCAGCTTTCGCAGCAATCAGCCCCAGCATTTT. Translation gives CASSFRSNQPQHF.

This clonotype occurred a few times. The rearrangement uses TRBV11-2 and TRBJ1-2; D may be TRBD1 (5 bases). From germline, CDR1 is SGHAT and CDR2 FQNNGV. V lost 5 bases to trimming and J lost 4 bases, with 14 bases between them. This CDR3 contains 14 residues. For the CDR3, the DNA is TGTGCCAGCAGCCCGGTCGGGGGACCCTATGGCTACACCTTC. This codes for CASSPVGGPYGYTF.

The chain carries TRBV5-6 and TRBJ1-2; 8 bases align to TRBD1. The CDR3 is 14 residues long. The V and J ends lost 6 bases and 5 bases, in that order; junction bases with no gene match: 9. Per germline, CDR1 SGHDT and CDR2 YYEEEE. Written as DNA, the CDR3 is TGTGCCAGCAACTCGGACAGGGCGTATTATGGCTACACCTTC. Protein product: CASNSDRAYYGYTF. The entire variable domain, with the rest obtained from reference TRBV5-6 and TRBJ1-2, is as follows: DAGVTQSPTHLIKTRGQQVTLRCSPKSGHDTVSWYQQALGQGPQFIFQYYEEEERQRGNFPDRFSGHQFPNYSSELNVNALLLGDSALYLCASNSDRAYYGYTFGSGTRLTVV.

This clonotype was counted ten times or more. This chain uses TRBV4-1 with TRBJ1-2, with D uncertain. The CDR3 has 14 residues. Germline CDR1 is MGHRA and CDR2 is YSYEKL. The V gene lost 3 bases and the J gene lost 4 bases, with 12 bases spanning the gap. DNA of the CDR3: TGCGCCAGCAGCCAGGAGATGAGAATCTATGGCTACACCTTC. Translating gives CASSQEMRIYGYTF.

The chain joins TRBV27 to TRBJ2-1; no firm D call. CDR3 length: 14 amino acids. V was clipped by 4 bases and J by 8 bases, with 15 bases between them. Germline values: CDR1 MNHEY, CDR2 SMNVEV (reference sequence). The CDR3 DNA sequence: TGTGCCAGCAGTTATCGTCCAGGCTGGGATGAGCAGTTCTTC. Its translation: CASSYRPGWDEQFF.

CDR3 sequence: CASSATGTEAFF. CDR3 nucleotide sequence: TGCGCCAGCAGCGCGACGGGGACTGAAGCTTTCTTT. The chain recombines TRBV4-1 with TRBJ1-1; D is uncertain. The CDR3 length is 12 residues. Looked up from germline, CDR1 is MGHRA and CDR2 is YSYEKL. The V end was cut by 5 bases, the J end by 5 bases, with 9 bases between.

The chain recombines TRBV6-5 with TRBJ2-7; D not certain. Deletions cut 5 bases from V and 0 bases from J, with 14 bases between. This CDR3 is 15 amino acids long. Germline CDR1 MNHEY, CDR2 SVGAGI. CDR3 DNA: TGTGCCAGCAGTAAAGGACCGGCAAGCTCCTACGAGCAGTACTTC. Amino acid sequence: CASSKGPASSYEQYF.

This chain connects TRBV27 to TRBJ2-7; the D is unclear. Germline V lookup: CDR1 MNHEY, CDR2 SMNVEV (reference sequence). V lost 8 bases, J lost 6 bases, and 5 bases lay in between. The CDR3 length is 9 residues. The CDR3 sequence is CASRPEQYF. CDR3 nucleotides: TGTGCCAGCCGGCCCGAGCAGTACTTC.

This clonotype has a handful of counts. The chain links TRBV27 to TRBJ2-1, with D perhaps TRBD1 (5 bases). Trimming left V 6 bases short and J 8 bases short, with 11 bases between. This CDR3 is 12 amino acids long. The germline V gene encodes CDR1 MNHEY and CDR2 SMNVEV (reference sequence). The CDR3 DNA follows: TGTGCCAGCAGGACCAGGGCCCATGAGCAGTTCTTC. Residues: CASRTRAHEQFF.

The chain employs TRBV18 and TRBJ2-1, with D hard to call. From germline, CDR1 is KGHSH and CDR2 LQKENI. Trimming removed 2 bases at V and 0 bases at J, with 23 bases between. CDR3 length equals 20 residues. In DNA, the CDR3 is TGTGCCAGCTCACCAACCCCTACTGTCGGGCGGTTGAGCTCCTACAATGAGCAGTTCTTC. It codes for CASSPTPTVGRLSSYNEQFF.

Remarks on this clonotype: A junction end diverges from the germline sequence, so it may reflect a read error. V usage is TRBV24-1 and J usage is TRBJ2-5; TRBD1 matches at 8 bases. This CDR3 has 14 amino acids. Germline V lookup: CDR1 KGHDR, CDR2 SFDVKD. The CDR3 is CASSDVTGDETPYF. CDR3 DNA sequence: TGTGCCTCCAGTGATGTGACAGGGGACGAGACCCCGTACTTC.

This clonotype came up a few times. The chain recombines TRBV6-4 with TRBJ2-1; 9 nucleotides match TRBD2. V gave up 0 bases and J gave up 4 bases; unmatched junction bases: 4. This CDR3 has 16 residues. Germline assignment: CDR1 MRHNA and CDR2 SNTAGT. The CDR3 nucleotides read TGTGCCAGCAGTGACTCTGCGGGGGGGCCTTACAATGAGCAGTTCTTC. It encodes CASSDSAGGPYNEQFF.

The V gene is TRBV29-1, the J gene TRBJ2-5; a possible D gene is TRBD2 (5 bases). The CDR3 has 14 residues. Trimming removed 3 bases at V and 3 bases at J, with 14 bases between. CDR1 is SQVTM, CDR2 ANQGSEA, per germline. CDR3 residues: CSVEGLDYEETQYF. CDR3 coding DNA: TGCAGCGTTGAGGGCCTTGACTACGAAGAGACCCAGTACTTC.